This TCR beta chain was captured in a study of cytomegalovirus exposure and HLA in healthy donors (TCRdb year 2017). Regarding the research as a whole: In an earlier analysis of roughly 590 of the donors, approximately 260 Gb of sequence data and 100 million or so unique TCR beta sequences from about 179 million T cells were reported. Roughly 300 gigabases of sequencing data and approximately 91 million unique TCR sequences made up an early release that covered over 550 HLA-typed donors. Among the roughly 410 genotyped donors, more than 70% belonged to the genetic ancestry cluster associated with self-reported Caucasian donors. The study aimed to test whether signatures of past pathogen exposure could be identified by cataloging public T cell receptors. Using immunosequencing, the study profiled T cell repertoires from 666 subjects and related those repertoires to cytomegalovirus serostatus. Along with the roughly 670-subject first cohort, a separate validation cohort of around 120 different subjects was used. High-throughput TCR immunosequencing, statistical association of individual TCRs with disease status, and machine learning were combined to predict cytomegalovirus infection status. A later analysis re-analyzed previously published TCR beta repertoires from approximately 700 donors and added high-resolution HLA genotyping to study TCR occurrence patterns. Rather than drawing on any new phenotypic data, the later analysis identified candidate immune exposures from TCR beta sequences and the way those sequences occurred across donors. An earlier analysis of 587 of the donors used high-throughput TCR beta sequencing to judge whether each TCR beta V gene segment behaved as functional or pseudogenic. Donor age, sex, ethnicity and CMV serostatus were compiled together with the repertoire data. In a later genetic analysis, genome-wide SNP genotypes for about three fifths of the roughly 670 donors were used, and that subset was treated as a discovery cohort. All discovery cohort repertoires had been generated on a single sequencing platform. Both class I and class II loci were covered by HLA typing, at four-digit resolution. The number of donors typed differed by locus, with 629-630 for A, B, C, DRB1 and DQB1, around 560 for DQA1, 600 to 610 for DPA1, and around 450 for DPB1. About five DR-DQ haplotypes were handled as single units for association and clustering, since linkage in the cohort was strong. Among 350 to 400 genotyped donors of the cohort, an average of about 240,000 unique TCR beta nucleotide sequences were sequenced per donor, around a sixth of them non-productive. Broad study findings and their caveats: Compared with the roughly 670-donor mean, donors in an Asian-associated ancestry cluster had fewer N-insertions in productive TCRs, according to a later genetic analysis. A total of about 180 TCR beta chains were listed by the study as associated with cytomegalovirus. While some public TCRs were present in many individuals, most TCR sequences turned up only very rarely across donors. A further reported finding was that TCR beta sequences accurately predicted the HLA-A and HLA-B alleles for most subjects in the first cohort. In an earlier analysis of some 500 of the donors, most TCR beta V segments were observed in productive rearrangements about 90% or about 30% of the time, broadly matching IMGT annotations. For the cohort, immune exposure information was limited to CMV serostatus. A later analysis found that TCR association rates varied across HLA loci, with DRB1 alleles showing the most associated TCRs and HLA-C alleles the fewest. Linkage disequilibrium might explain the correlated functional status among segregating V segments, but an unknown experimental factor could not be ruled out. An association between a missense DCLRE1C variant and V-gene and J-gene trimming of TCR beta chains was found in a later genetic analysis and replicated in an independent cohort. In vitro tests confirmed that a few of the cytomegalovirus-associated TCR beta chains recognize cytomegalovirus antigens. In a later analysis, HLA-associated TCR beta chains were found to be more clonally expanded and to have lower generation probabilities than equally common non-associated chains. In both the original and validation cohorts, the classifier was reported to diagnose cytomegalovirus status with high specificity and sensitivity. Some IMGT-functional V segments, including TRBV6-2 and TRBV6-3, could not be told apart with the 87-base-pair reads, so those segments were excluded. The authors suggested that the approach could potentially be generalized to other disease states and immunological phenotypes. Because some donors lacked HLA typing at each locus, the association tests relied only on the typed subset. The presence/absence analyses assumed that sequencing depth was roughly uniform across donors, and that assumption may not be true. In a later analysis, several top co-occurrence clusters were reported to appear linked to parvovirus B19, influenza, CMV and Epstein-Barr virus. Because counts were too low, 15 to 20 rarely observed V segments, including chromosome 9 orphons, were excluded from the earlier analysis of under 650 of the donors. This cohort had only TCR beta chains sequenced, and the lack of alpha or paired-chain data limited which features could be detected. At a false discovery rate of 0.05, a later analysis linked 15,000 to 20,000 TCR beta sequences to specific HLA alleles. Assigning TCR associations to individual alleles was difficult when HLA alleles, especially DR and DQ, strongly co-occurred. A cluster of highly shared sequence variants was judged likely to be a technical artifact of the sequencing pipeline. In a later analysis, most CMV-associated TCR beta chains were found to appear HLA-restricted, with HLA associations seemingly driven largely by CMV exposure.

About this clone: Its antigen is not yet known. No clone much larger than this one lies a single base away; base qualities are absent.

Sequences MNHEY (CDR1) and SVGAGI (CDR2) are obtained from the germline V gene. From its cysteine to its phenylalanine, the CDR3 spans 15 amino acids. Kept here is only the CDR3 DNA, which spans 45 bases and is read in frame from base 1. At the junction V is shortened by 2 bases and J by 5 bases; bases outside the gene matches: 8. Library preparation employed the immunoSEQ multiplex PCR assay. For the multiplex PCR, a mixture combining 60 forward primers for TCR Vbeta segments and 13 reverse primers for TCR Jbeta segments was used. The CDR3 region of rearranged TCR beta genes was amplified from genomic DNA with a multiplex PCR assay. The Illumina HiSeq System was used to sequence the amplified TCR beta libraries as 87-base-pair reads. On the authors' methods: In a later analysis, 70 million to 95 million unique TCR beta chains were counted across the roughly 610 repertoires, and around 10 million of these chains were shared by at least two donors. Raw reads were error-corrected and collapsed into unique sequences with a nearest-neighbor algorithm that merged closely related sequences to remove PCR and sequencing errors. To assign V, D and J gene segments, CDR3 sequences were aligned to IMGT reference sequences. Each retained sequence needed at least a six-nucleotide match to both a V gene segment and a J gene segment. A rearrangement counted as productive if the CDR3 had no stop codons and remained in frame with V and J, and every other rearrangement counted as non-productive. Following IMGT convention, CDR3 was defined as the stretch from the second conserved V-encoded cysteine to the conserved J-encoded phenylalanine. In an earlier analysis of approximately 590 of the donors, sequences lacking an unambiguous match to a single V gene segment were excluded. In an earlier analysis of approximately 590 of the donors, V segments were called functional above 56.7% productive rearrangements and were called segregating when the between-donor standard deviation exceeded 5%. A statistical classification framework was developed to diagnose cytomegalovirus status using the catalog of TCR beta chain sequences. V and J gene assignment, in a later analysis, came from comparing TCR nucleotide sequences with IMGT/GENE-DB human TR gene sequences. The TCRdist pipeline was used in a later analysis to assign CDR3 sequences and most-parsimonious VDJ recombination scenarios. A later analysis defined each TCR beta chain by its CDR3 amino acid sequence plus V-gene family, and excluded reads lacking a unique V-gene family. A later analysis removed 592 highly shared, low-generation-probability nucleotide sequences to deal with suspected cross-contamination and a sequencing artifact. In a later analysis, a clonal expansion index for each public chain was calculated from normalized within-repertoire ranks of inferred template counts. A later analysis computed generation probabilities with a VDJ recombination model fitted to out-of-frame rearrangements, and checked the results against IGoR. A later analysis scored TCR-TCR, TCR-HLA and TCR-CMV co-occurrence with hypergeometric tests, applying a repertoire-size bias correction to TCR pairs. False discovery rates were estimated in a later analysis by permuting HLA or CMV assignments 20 times. In a later analysis, co-occurring TCRs were grouped with DBSCAN, and TCRdist sequence similarity was added when clustering was performed within HLA-allele-positive subsets. Repertoires with fewer than 30,000 or more than 120,000 public chains were left out of co-occurrence clustering, as were about 5 repertoires with anomalous nucleotide sharing. The table was pulled from immuneACCESS by TCRdb, which kept in-frame rearrangements only. Such tables lose some clones; where checked, under half of the loss comes from unresolved V genes, and the rest has no known cause. D and trimming were read from the DNA, whereas the V and J calls and clone size are those reported in that table. This sample gives approximately 100,000 clones in total; 85% of them show up just once. The ten largest clonotypes hold 7% to 8.5% of the sample.

The cohort consisted of 666 healthy bone marrow donors. At the time of sampling, every cohort member was nominally healthy, though immune exposures that went unrecorded were likely present. The donor tested CMV seropositive, placing the donor among the 290 or so seropositive members of the cohort. Each donor provided a peripheral blood sample, and peripheral blood mononuclear cells were used for TCR beta sequencing. Genomic DNA extraction from the blood cell samples was performed with the Qiagen DNeasy Blood Extraction Kit. This chain is built from TRBV6-5 and TRBJ1-2; the central 7 bases match TRBD1. This receptor was identified in a man aged 40-49 years in good health and CMV-seropositive. The sample comprised PBMCs. Here the CDR3 is given as CASSYRGTASYGYTF. The bases are TGTGCCAGCAGTTACCGAGGGACAGCTTCTTATGGCTACACCTTC.